This T cell receptor (beta chain) appears in the sequencing data of a study of OX40 agonist ivuxolimab in advanced cancers. At the level of the study: Treatment of patients was with ivuxolimab, an agonistic anti-OX40 (CD134) antibody.

In regard to this clone: The antigen is undetermined.

Trimming shortened V by 6 bases and J by 7 bases, and 18 bases separated the two germline ends. CDR1 SNHLY and CDR2 FYNNEI come from the germline V gene. The CDR3 runs 15 residues. Overall study results and limits: Partial responders at 0.1-3.0 mg/kg showed near-lowest clonal expansion.

Some clones are missing from TCRdb's copy, which holds only in-frame ones; the method was immunoSEQ multiplex PCR. Of 65,000 to 95,000 clones detected, roughly 89% appear once; the ten largest clones hold less than 0.2%. The TCR comes from an adult with an advanced solid tumor such as melanoma, head and neck, liver or kidney cancer. Material: CD4+ or CD8+ T cells sorted from blood, obtained in a trial of the OX40 agonist ivuxolimab. The chain has TRBV2 and TRBJ1-4; D possibly corresponds to TRBD1 (5 bases). The CDR3 region is CASRADTWRIEKLFF. The DNA of the CDR3 is TGTGCCAGCAGGGCGGACACCTGGAGGATTGAAAAACTGTTTTTT.